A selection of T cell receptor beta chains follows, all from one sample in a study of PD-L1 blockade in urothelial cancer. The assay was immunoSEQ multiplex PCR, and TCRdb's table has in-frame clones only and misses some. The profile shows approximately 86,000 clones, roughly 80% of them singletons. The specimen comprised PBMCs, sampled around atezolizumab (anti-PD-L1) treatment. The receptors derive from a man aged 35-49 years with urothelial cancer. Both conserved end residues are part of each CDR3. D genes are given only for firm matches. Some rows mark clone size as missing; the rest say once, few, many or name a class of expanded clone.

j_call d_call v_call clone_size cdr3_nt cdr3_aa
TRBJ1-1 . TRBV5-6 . TGTGCCAGCAGCTTGGACGGTATGGACACTGAAGCTTTCTTT CASSLDGMDTEAFF
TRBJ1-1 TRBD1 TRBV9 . TGTGCCAGCAGCGCCGCGACAGGGCCATCTGAAGCTTTCTTT CASSAATGPSEAFF
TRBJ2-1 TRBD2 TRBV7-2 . TGTGCCAGCAGCTCGCCTAGCGGGCTCAATGAGCAGTTCTTC CASSSPSGLNEQFF
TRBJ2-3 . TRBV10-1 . TGCGCCAGCAGTGCGCAGGGAGATACGCAGTATTTT CASSAQGDTQYF
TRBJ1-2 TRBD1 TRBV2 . TGTGCCAGCAGCTGGGACAGGGGGCCGGATGGCTACACCTTC CASSWDRGPDGYTF
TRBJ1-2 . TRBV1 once TGCACCAGCAGCCAAGGGGCAGGTCTTAACTATGGCTACACCTTC CTSSQGAGLNYGYTF
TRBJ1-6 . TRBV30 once TGTGCCTGGTCGAGAAACAGGCAGGGTTCACCCCTCCACTTT CAWSRNRQGSPLHF
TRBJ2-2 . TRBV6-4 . TGTGCCAGCAGTGAAGGAGTAGGGGCGCCGAACACCGGGGAGCTGTTTTTT CASSEGVGAPNTGELFF
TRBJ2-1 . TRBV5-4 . TGTGCCAGCAGCTTGGAACCGGGAGAGGGTGAGCAGTTCTTC CASSLEPGEGEQFF
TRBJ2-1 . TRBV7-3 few TGTGCCAGCAGCTTAGGGCAGGCTTACAATGAGCAGTTCTTC CASSLGQAYNEQFF
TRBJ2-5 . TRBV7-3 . TGTGCCAGCAGCTTAAAGTCCAGGGGGGACCAAGAGACCCAGTACTTC CASSLKSRGDQETQYF
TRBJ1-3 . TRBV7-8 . TGTGCCAGCAGCCCGGACAGTATAGGAAACACCATATATTTT CASSPDSIGNTIYF
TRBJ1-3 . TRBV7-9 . TGTGCCAGCCGGGAGGGGAAAAAAAACACCATATATTTT CASREGKKNTIYF
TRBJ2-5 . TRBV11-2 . TGTGCCAGCAGAAGGGGAGAGACCCAGTACTTC CASRRGETQYF
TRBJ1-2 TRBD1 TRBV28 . TGTGCCAGCAGTCCGGGACAGGGAGGGAACACCTTC CASSPGQGGNTF
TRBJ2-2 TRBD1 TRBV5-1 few TGCGCCAGCAGCCCAGGACAGGGGGCAATCGGGGAGCTGTTTTTT CASSPGQGAIGELFF
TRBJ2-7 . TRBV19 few TGTGCCAGTAGTATCTCGGCCACTAGAACGCAGTACTTC CASSISATRTQYF
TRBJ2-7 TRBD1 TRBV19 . TGTGCCAGTAGGTCTACAGGGGAGACCTACGAGCAGTACTTC CASRSTGETYEQYF
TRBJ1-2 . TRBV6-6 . TGTGCCAGCAGCCTACAGGGTTCCGACTATGGCTACACCTTC CASSLQGSDYGYTF
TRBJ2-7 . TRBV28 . TGTGCCAGCACCCCGAGAGGGAGAGAGCAGTACTTC CASTPRGREQYF
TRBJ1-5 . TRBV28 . TGTGCCAGCAGCTCGGAGGCCACAGAATGGAAGCCCCAGCATTTT CASSSEATEWKPQHF
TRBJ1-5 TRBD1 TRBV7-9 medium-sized TGTGCCAGCAGCTCCGGACAGGGATATCAGCCCCAGCATTTT CASSSGQGYQPQHF
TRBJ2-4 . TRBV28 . TGTGCCAGCAGTTCAGGGGAAATAGCCAAAAACATTCAGTACTTC CASSSGEIAKNIQYF
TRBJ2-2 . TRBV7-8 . TGTGCCAGCAGCTCGTACAGGAACACCGGGGAGCTGTTTTTT CASSSYRNTGELFF
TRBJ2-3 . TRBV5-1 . TGCGCCAGCAGCTTGGCAGCGGGTACTAGCACAGATACGCAGTATTTT CASSLAAGTSTDTQYF
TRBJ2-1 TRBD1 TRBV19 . TGTGCCAGTGGCTTTGCTGGGACAGGCGTCAATGAGCAGTTCTTC CASGFAGTGVNEQFF
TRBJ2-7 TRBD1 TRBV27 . TGTGCCAGTAGTTTATTACAGGGGGCTCACTACGAGCAGTACTTC CASSLLQGAHYEQYF
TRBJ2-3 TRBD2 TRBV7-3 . TGTGCCAGCTCTTGGGGGGGGAGCGGGAGTACAGATACGCAGTATTTT CASSWGGSGSTDTQYF
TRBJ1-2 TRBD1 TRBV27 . TGTGCCAGCAGTTTCGGACAGGGGGGCTATGGCTACACCTTC CASSFGQGGYGYTF
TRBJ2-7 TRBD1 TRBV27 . TGTGCCAGCAGCCGACAGGGCGGCGGCGAGCAGTACTTC CASSRQGGGEQYF
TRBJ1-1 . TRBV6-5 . TGTGCCAGCAGTTGGGTGGGGGGTCACACTGAAGCTTTCTTT CASSWVGGHTEAFF
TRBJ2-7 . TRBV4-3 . TGCGCCAGCAGCCCAGCCGGGACTCGCTCCTACGAGCAGTACTTC CASSPAGTRSYEQYF
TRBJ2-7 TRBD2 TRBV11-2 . TGTGCCAGCAGCTTAGGAATAGCGGGAGCTAGCGAGCAGTACTTC CASSLGIAGASEQYF
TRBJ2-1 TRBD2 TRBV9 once TGTGCCAGCAGCGGGTCAGGGAGGGGAAATGAGCAGTTCTTC CASSGSGRGNEQFF
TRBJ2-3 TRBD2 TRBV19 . TGTGCCAGTAGTATTAGCGGCGGGAGAACAGATACGCAGTATTTT CASSISGGRTDTQYF
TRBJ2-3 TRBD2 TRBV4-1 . TGCGCCAGCAGCCAAGGGGGACTAGCGGGAGGGGGAACAGATACGCAGTATTTT CASSQGGLAGGGTDTQYF
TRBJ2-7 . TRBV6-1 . TGTGCCAGCAGTGAATTGAGACAGGGGAGGGGGTACTTC CASSELRQGRGYF
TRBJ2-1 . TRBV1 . TGCACCAGCAGCCAAGTCGGACACGCATACAATGAGCAGTTCTTC CTSSQVGHAYNEQFF
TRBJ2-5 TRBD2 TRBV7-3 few TGTGCCAGCAGCCCCTCTAGCGGGGGCAGGGAGACCCAGTACTTC CASSPSSGGRETQYF
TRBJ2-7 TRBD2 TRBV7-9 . TGTGCCAGCAGCTTGGTGGGAACTAGCGGGAGGTACGAGCAGTACTTC CASSLVGTSGRYEQYF
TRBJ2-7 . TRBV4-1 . TGCGCCAGCAGCCAAGATATGGCAGGGACCTACGAGCAGTACTTC CASSQDMAGTYEQYF
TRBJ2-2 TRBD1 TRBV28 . TGTGCCAGCAGTTTAGATTACGGGACAGGGTGGCTGTTTTTT CASSLDYGTGWLFF
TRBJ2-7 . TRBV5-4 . TGTGCCAGCAGCTCCGAGTCCCGTGTCTCCAGGGAGCAGTACTTC CASSSESRVSREQYF
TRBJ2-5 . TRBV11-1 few TGTGCCAGCAGCCTTGAGGGAGGCCGAGAGACCCAGTACTTC CASSLEGGRETQYF
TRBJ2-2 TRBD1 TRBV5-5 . TGTGCCAGCAGGCCACAGGGGGTCGGGGAGCTGTTTTTT CASRPQGVGELFF
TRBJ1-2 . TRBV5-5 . TGTGCCAGCAGCGTCGACACCAATGGCTACACCTTC CASSVDTNGYTF
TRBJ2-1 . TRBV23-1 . TGCGCCAGCAGCCCGGCACAGGGCCCCGAGGGAATGCAGGCTGAGCAGTTCTTC CASSPAQGPEGMQAEQFF
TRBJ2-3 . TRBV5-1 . TGCGCCAGCAGCTTGCAGGAAACAGATACGCAGTATTTT CASSLQETDTQYF
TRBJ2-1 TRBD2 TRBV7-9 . TGTGCCAGCAGCGCAACTAGCGACTCCTACAATGAGCAGTTCTTC CASSATSDSYNEQFF
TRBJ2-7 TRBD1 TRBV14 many TGTGCCAGCAGCCTCCAGGGGGCTACCGAGCAGTACTTC CASSLQGATEQYF
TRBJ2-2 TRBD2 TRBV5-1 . TGCGCCAGCACCATTGGGACTAGCGGGACGACCGGGGAGCTGTTTTTT CASTIGTSGTTGELFF
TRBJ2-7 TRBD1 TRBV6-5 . TGTGCCAGCAGCCGGGACAGGGGACGCTCCTACGAGCAGTACTTC CASSRDRGRSYEQYF